This entry is about one T cell receptor beta chain. Its antigen is undetermined. Assay: immunoSEQ multiplex PCR; the TCRdb copy retains only in-frame clones and omits some. The sample holds 20,000 or so clones, around 85% seen once. The sample is drawn from a study of T cell clonotyping in hematopoietic cell transplantation. With 5 bases clipped from V and 6 bases from J, the junction kept 4 bases outside the gene matches. The CDR3 contains 12 residues. Study results and limitations: Higher Inverse Simpson Index values in graft donor and pretransplant recipient predicted broader posttransplant TCR diversity. Recipient TCR diversity dropped after transplant; expanded clonotypes rose from day 30 to 180. Few recipient clonotypes overlapped donors; over 95% were de novo at given depth.

The sequencing sample was made of peripheral blood mononuclear cells. The clonotype originates from a man in his sixties in good health. Some clones in this sample may be carry-over from other donors' samples. The V and J genes are TRBV6-7 and TRBJ2-7; TRBD1 aligns across 7 bases. TRBV6-7 is given ORF status, its function remaining uncertain. Here the CDR3 DNA reads TGTGCCAGCAGTACGACAGGGAGCGAGCAGTACTTC. This codes for CASSTTGSEQYF.